These 5 T cell receptor beta chains came from one sample sequenced in a study of blood T cell repertoires in COVID-19. Profiling relied on immunoSEQ multiplex PCR, and the TCRdb table lists in-frame clones only, not all of them. The repertoire consists of under 300,000 clones, with about 87% occurring once and the leading ten covering 3%. The sample comprised PBMCs or T cells enriched from blood (not recorded which). The receptors originated from a woman aged 45-59 years who had recovered from COVID-19.

The chain joins TRBV6-2 or TRBV6-3 to TRBJ1-5; D possibly corresponds to TRBD1 (6 bases). This CDR3 contains 15 residues. The germline V gene has CDR1 MNHEY and CDR2 SVGEGT. V dropped 5 bases and J dropped 0 bases, with 11 bases sitting between them. CDR3 protein: CASSRQGPSNQPQHF. For the CDR3, the DNA is TGTGCCAGCAGTCGGCAGGGGCCTAGCAATCAGCCCCAGCATTTT.

This clone was counted only a few times. The chain joins TRBV28 to TRBJ2-7, with 7 bases lining up with TRBD2. The CDR3 is made up of 14 amino acids. The J segment lost 5 bases and the V segment lost 8 bases, leaving 12 bases of the junction unmatched. Germline lookup yields CDR1 MDHEN and CDR2 SYDVKM. The CDR3 protein is CASARGGVLNEQYF. CDR3 sequence (DNA): TGTGCCAGCGCACGTGGGGGGGTTCTCAACGAGCAGTACTTC.

This clone was seen more than once but under ten times. V and J are TRBV30 and TRBJ1-5; TRBD1 matches 9 bases. V shed 3 bases, J shed 6 bases, and the junction held 6 bases outside the gene matches. Germline values: CDR1 GTSNPN, CDR2 SVGIG (reference sequence). The CDR3 loop spans 14 amino acids. For the CDR3, the DNA is TGTGCCTGGAGACAACAGGGGGCCAGTCAGCCCCAGCATTTT. Its protein is CAWRQQGASQPQHF.

The chain is built from TRBV19 and TRBJ2-1; 11 bases are shared with TRBD1. J was trimmed by 2 bases and V by 4 bases; bases with no gene match: 1. Germline V gene data show CDR1 as LNHDA and CDR2 as SQIVND (reference sequence). CDR3 length: 15 residues. The DNA for the CDR3 is TGTGCCAGTAGTACGGACAGGGGGCCCTACAATGAGCAGTTCTTC. Protein sequence: CASSTDRGPYNEQFF.

The chain combines TRBV7-3 with TRBJ2-2; D call uncertain. This CDR3 has 14 amino acids. Germline-derived CDR1 and CDR2 are SGHTA and FQGTGA. Trimming shortened V by 2 bases and J by 1 base, and 5 bases separated the two germline ends. The CDR3 region is CASSLHRNTGELFF. In DNA form, the CDR3 reads TGTGCCAGCAGCTTACACAGGAACACCGGGGAGCTGTTTTTT.